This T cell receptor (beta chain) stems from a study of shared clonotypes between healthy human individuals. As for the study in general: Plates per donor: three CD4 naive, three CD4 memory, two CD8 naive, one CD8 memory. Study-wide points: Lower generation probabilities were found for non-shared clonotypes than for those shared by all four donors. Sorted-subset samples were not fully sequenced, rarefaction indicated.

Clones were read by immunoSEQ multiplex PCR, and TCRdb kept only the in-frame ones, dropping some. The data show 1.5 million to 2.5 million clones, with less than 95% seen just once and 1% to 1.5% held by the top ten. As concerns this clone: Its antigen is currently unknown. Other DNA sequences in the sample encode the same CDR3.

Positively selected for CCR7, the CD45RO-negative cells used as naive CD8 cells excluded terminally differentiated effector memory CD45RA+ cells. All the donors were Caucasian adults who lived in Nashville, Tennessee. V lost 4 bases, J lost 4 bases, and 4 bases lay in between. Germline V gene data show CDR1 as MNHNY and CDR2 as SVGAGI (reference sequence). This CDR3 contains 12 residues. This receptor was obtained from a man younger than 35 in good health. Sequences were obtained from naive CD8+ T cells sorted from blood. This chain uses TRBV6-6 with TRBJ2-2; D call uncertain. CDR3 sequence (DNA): TGTGCCAGCAGTTCGGGCACCGGGGAGCTGTTTTTT. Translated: CASSSGTGELFF.